These T cell receptor beta chains were read from a single sample in a study of blood T cell repertoires in COVID-19. Here immunoSEQ multiplex PCR was the method, and the copy in TCRdb shows in-frame clones only, minus some. The data show 56,000 or so clones, around four fifths seen once. Sequencing was done on a sample of peripheral blood. These receptors were obtained from a woman aged 80 or over with acute or convalescent COVID-19. The CDR3 runs from the conserved cysteine through the conserved F or W. Fields, in order: clone size, D gene, V gene, J gene, CDR3 DNA, CDR3 protein. The D gene is left open where the match is weak. Clone size is given for some rows only: seen once, a few or many times, or a class if the clone is expanded.

>.|TRBD1|TRBV5-1|TRBJ2-1
TGCGCCAGCAGCTTAACAGGGGGGCTCTACAATGAGCAGTTCTTC
CASSLTGGLYNEQFF
>.|.|TRBV5-5|TRBJ1-3
TGTGCCAGCAGCTTGGCCTTCGGGGGAAGGAACACCATATATTTT
CASSLAFGGRNTIYF
>once|TRBD1|TRBV2|TRBJ2-5
TGTGCCAGCAGCGAGGGACAGGGGAACGGGGAGACCCAGTACTTC
CASSEGQGNGETQYF
>few|.|TRBV27|TRBJ2-7
TGTGCCACACTTAACGGCTACGAGCAGTACTTC
CATLNGYEQYF
>.|TRBD1|TRBV7-9|TRBJ1-6
TGTGCCAGCAGCTTAGTGGAGGGGGCGTTTTCACCCCTCCACTTT
CASSLVEGAFSPLHF
>.|TRBD1|TRBV2|TRBJ1-5
TGTGCCAGCAGAGTGGACAGGGGTGGCCAGCCCCAGCATTTT
CASRVDRGGQPQHF
>.|.|TRBV5-1|TRBJ2-5
TGCGCCAGCAGCCCCGGTCCCGGGACTGGGGAGACCCAGTACTTC
CASSPGPGTGETQYF
>.|.|TRBV6-6|TRBJ1-6
TGTGCCAGCAGTTCCGAAGGGGATTCACCCCTCCACTTT
CASSSEGDSPLHF
>many|TRBD1|TRBV6-6|TRBJ2-3
TGTGCCAGCAGTTCACAGGGGAGAATGACAGATACGCAGTATTTT
CASSSQGRMTDTQYF
>.|TRBD1|TRBV5-1|TRBJ2-7
TGCGCCAGCAGCACCGGGACAGGGCAAGACGAGCAGTACTTC
CASSTGTGQDEQYF
>.|.|TRBV7-8|TRBJ2-3
TGTGCCAGCAGCCCCGGGACACCCCAAACACACGATACGCAGTATTTT
CASSPGTPQTHDTQYF
>.|.|TRBV14|TRBJ1-2
TGTGCCAGCAGCCAAGATTACAGCAGGGCCTATGGCTACACCTTC
CASSQDYSRAYGYTF
>.|TRBD1|TRBV6-2/TRBV6-3|TRBJ1-3
TGTGCCAGCAGTTTCATCACAGGGGACTTGTCCCGCTCTGGAAACACCATATATTTT
CASSFITGDLSRSGNTIYF
>.|TRBD1|TRBV14|TRBJ1-4
TGTGCCAGCAGCCCACGGACAGGGGGCGGACAAAAACTGTTTTTT
CASSPRTGGGQKLFF
>.|.|TRBV24-1|TRBJ2-5
TGTGCCACCAGTGATTCGCGACTCCTGACAGAGACCCAGTACTTC
CATSDSRLLTETQYF
>.|.|TRBV5-1|TRBJ1-2
TGCGCCAGCAGCTTGGGGGAGCGTGGCTACACCTTC
CASSLGERGYTF
>.|TRBD2|TRBV2|TRBJ2-3
TGTGCCAGCACCTCCCGGAGCGGGGGCACAGATACGCAGTATTTT
CASTSRSGGTDTQYF
>.|.|TRBV3-1/TRBV3-2|TRBJ2-6
TGTGCCAGCAGCCGGGACCTCAGGGGGGCTGGGGCCAACGTCCTGACTTTC
CASSRDLRGAGANVLTF
>.|TRBD1|TRBV5-6|TRBJ2-7
TGTGCCAGCAGCTCCGGGACAGGGCTCTACGAGCAGTACTTC
CASSSGTGLYEQYF
>.|TRBD1|TRBV5-1|TRBJ2-4
TGCGCCAGCAGCCGATTACCGGGACAGGGTAACATTCAGTACTTC
CASSRLPGQGNIQYF
>.|.|TRBV24-1|TRBJ1-2
TGTGCCACCAGTGATCACCCGCGATATGGCTACACCTTC
CATSDHPRYGYTF
>once|.|TRBV6-2/TRBV6-3|TRBJ1-2
TGTGCCAGCAGTTGGACGCAGGGAATGGGAGGCTACACCTTC
CASSWTQGMGGYTF
>.|.|TRBV19|TRBJ1-5
TGTGCCAGTAGTATAGTAGGGGTTAGCAATCAGCCCCAGCATTTT
CASSIVGVSNQPQHF
>.|.|TRBV19|TRBJ2-1
TGTGCCAGTAGTAGATCCAGGGACTCCTACAATGAGCAGTTCTTC
CASSRSRDSYNEQFF
>.|.|TRBV19|TRBJ1-2
TGTGCCAGTAGTATTATGGTGGGCAACTATGGCTACACCTTC
CASSIMVGNYGYTF
>.|TRBD2|TRBV28|TRBJ2-2
TGTGCCAGCAGTCCGGGAGGGAACACCGGGGAGCTGTTTTTT
CASSPGGNTGELFF
>.|TRBD1|TRBV18|TRBJ1-3
TGTGCCAGCTCAAACTACGGACAGGGCACTGGAAACACCATATATTTT
CASSNYGQGTGNTIYF
>.|TRBD2|TRBV18|TRBJ2-5
TGTGCCAGCTCACCTCCTAGCGGGTACCAAGAGACCCAGTACTTC
CASSPPSGYQETQYF
>.|TRBD1|TRBV5-1|TRBJ1-6
TGCGCCAGCAGCGTACGACAGGGAGGCAATTCACCCCTCCACTTT
CASSVRQGGNSPLHF
>.|.|TRBV6-1|TRBJ2-1
TGTGCCAGCAGTGAACGAGGGAACTCCTACAATGAGCAGTTCTTC
CASSERGNSYNEQFF
>.|.|TRBV7-9|TRBJ2-2
TGTGCCATGCGCACCGCCGGGGAGCTGTTTTTT
CAMRTAGELFF
>.|TRBD1|TRBV2|TRBJ2-3
TGTGCCAGCACTAAGGACAGGGAAAACCCTCAGTATTTT
CASTKDRENPQYF
>.|.|TRBV7-9|TRBJ1-6
TGTGCCAGCAGCTCGCCACAGGGCTCGTTTTCACCCCTCCACTTT
CASSSPQGSFSPLHF
>once|.|TRBV5-4|TRBJ2-7
TGTGCCAGCAGCTTGGCCGCAAAAGGGAGGGAGCAGTACTTC
CASSLAAKGREQYF
>once|.|TRBV6-1|TRBJ1-1
TGTGCCAGCAGTGAATGGGCAGGGGCTGAAGCTTTCTTT
CASSEWAGAEAFF
>few|.|TRBV3-1/TRBV3-2|TRBJ2-7
TGTGCCAGCAGCCAGGGACTGACGTCCTACGAGCAGTACTTC
CASSQGLTSYEQYF
>.|.|TRBV19|TRBJ1-2
TGTGCCAGTAGTATTGCGGGGGTCTATGGCTACACCTTC
CASSIAGVYGYTF
>.|TRBD1|TRBV12-3/TRBV12-4|TRBJ1-1
TGTGCCAGTGGGACAGGGATCACTGAAGCTTTCTTT
CASGTGITEAFF
>.|TRBD1|TRBV10-2|TRBJ2-7
TGCGCCAGCAGTGAGCTTGGACAGGGACGGTACGAGCAGTACTTC
CASSELGQGRYEQYF
>.|.|TRBV5-1|TRBJ1-3
TGCGCCAGCAGCTTGGGGTACAGGGTCGGAGGAAACACCATATATTTT
CASSLGYRVGGNTIYF
>.|.|TRBV6-5|TRBJ2-7
TGTGCCAGCAGGGATAGGGGCGAGCAGTACTTC
CASRDRGEQYF